This TCR beta chain derives from a study of OX40 agonist ivuxolimab in advanced cancers. Profiling relied on immunoSEQ multiplex PCR, and the TCRdb table lists in-frame clones only, not all of them. The top ten hold 1.1% of the sample, which has 55,000 to 90,000 clones, approximately 81% seen once. A few counts support this clone. The CDR3 contains 17 residues. Germline V gives CDR1 SEHNR, CDR2 FQNEAQ (reference sequence). V trimming: 6 bases; J trimming: 4 bases; junction bases outside the gene matches: 16. This chain joins TRBV7-9 and TRBJ2-5; 8 bases are shared with TRBD1. The receptor was derived from an adult with an advanced solid tumor such as melanoma, head and neck, liver or kidney cancer. The sequences come from CD4+ or CD8+ T cells sorted from blood, collected in a trial of the OX40 agonist ivuxolimab. In DNA form, the CDR3 reads TGTGCCAGCAGTCTGCTTAGTGGACAGGGAAATGGAGAGACCCAGTACTTC. It codes for CASSLLSGQGNGETQYF.